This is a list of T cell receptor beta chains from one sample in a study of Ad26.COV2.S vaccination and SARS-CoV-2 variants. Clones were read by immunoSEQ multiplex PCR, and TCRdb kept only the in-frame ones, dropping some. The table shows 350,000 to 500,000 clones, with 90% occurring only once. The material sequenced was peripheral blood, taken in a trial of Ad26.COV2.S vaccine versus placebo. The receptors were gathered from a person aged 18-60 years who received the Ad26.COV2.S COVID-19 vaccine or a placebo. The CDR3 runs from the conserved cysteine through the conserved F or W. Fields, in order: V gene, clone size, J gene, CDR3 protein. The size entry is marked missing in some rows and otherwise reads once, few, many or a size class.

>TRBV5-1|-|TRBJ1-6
CASSLAGTENNSPLHF
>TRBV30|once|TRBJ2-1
CARNAGVRQFF
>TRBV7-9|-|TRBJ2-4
CASSFNRDRQKNIQYF
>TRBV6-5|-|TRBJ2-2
CASSTTSGRTGELFF
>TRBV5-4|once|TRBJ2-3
CASSLGGGRASTDTQYF
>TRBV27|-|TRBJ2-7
CASSLSRSYEQYF
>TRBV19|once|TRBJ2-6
CASSPFTGTGANVLTF
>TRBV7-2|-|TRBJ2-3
CASSSRDTQYF
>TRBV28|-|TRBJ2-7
CASQTREPYEQYF
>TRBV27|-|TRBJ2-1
CASSFGAVSPWEQFF
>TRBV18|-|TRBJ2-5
CASSPLGQTSQETQYF
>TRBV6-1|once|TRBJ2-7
CASSEVRGQGGQYF
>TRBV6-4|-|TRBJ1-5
CASSLPGQGFGQPQHF
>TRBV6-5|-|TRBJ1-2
CASSYSGIYGYTF
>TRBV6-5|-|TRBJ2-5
CASSKRGETQYF
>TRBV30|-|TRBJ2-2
CAWTPRTMTGELFF